This is a list of T cell receptor beta chains from one sample in a study of T-cell memory formation after mild COVID-19. TCRdb redid the calling of the 5' RACE reads with MiXCR, one entry per CDR3 protein. The top ten clones hold 3% to 4% of a sample with roughly 160,000 distinct CDR3 sequences, 10% to 15% of them seen once. Sequenced: PBMCs or a T cell subset sorted from them (not recorded which). The origin of the receptors is a young man who had mild COVID-19 (a few samples of this study predate the infection). Cell type and time point are not known. Both conserved end residues are part of each CDR3. The order of the fields is CDR3 protein, CDR3 length, V gene.

CASSQEATVNSYNEQFF | 17 | TRBV4-3
CASSLAGGGEVETQYF | 16 | TRBV5-1
CASSEQGPMNTEAFF | 15 | TRBV2
CASQGALTGELFF | 13 | TRBV28
CASSPDLAGGRNEQFF | 16 | TRBV5-1
CASSRGGLYGYTF | 13 | TRBV5-4
CASRQPGQGNNSPLHF | 16 | TRBV6-6
CSARDTQRGTPDTQYF | 16 | TRBV20-1
CASSEGQGRETQYF | 14 | TRBV9
CASSPAQWSGYTF | 13 | TRBV18
CSAAETQYF | 9 | TRBV29-1
CASSQIRARGEKLFF | 15 | TRBV4-1
CASSYSVNTEAFF | 13 | TRBV6-6
CASSLASGTNQPQHF | 15 | TRBV5-1
CSAGRRGEYNEQFF | 14 | TRBV20-1
CASETAGNTEAFF | 13 | TRBV7-9
CATSDASVHEQFF | 13 | TRBV24-1
CSAPIGVGQPQHF | 13 | TRBV20-1
CASSLEGPREAFF | 13 | TRBV5-1
CASSLTGEKSSGNTIYF | 17 | TRBV7-2
CAISESMGPGSTEAFF | 16 | TRBV10-3
CASSPGGAWTEAFF | 14 | TRBV4-2
CASRTPTGDYGYTF | 14 | TRBV28
CASSVEGLGTQYF | 13 | TRBV9
CASRRRSQGETQYF | 14 | TRBV12-3/TRBV12-4
CATSDRRPQGPESSYNEQFF | 20 | TRBV24-1
CSARVGGGNTEAFF | 14 | TRBV20-1
CASSRTAQETQYF | 13 | TRBV7-9
CASSSYARTDTQYF | 14 | TRBV11-2
CASSLNGLADTDTQYF | 16 | TRBV6-5
CAIRRDLSAVLYF | 13 | TRBV10-3
CASSLDGSPNEQFF | 14 | TRBV3-1
CASSLRLYNEQFF | 13 | TRBV7-9
CASSTTGKPQYF | 12 | TRBV11-1
CASSSGTGSYNEQFF | 15 | TRBV7-2
CASSYSLAGGRDEQFF | 16 | TRBV6-6
CASEFGGSTEEGETQYF | 17 | TRBV2
CASSFGQHSYEQYF | 14 | TRBV12-3/TRBV12-4
CASSQGGVTTSGANVLTF | 18 | TRBV4-2
CASSLVTIANTGELFF | 16 | TRBV7-2
CASRHLIESWGSGNTIYF | 18 | TRBV11-2
CAWSRYPRRETQYF | 14 | TRBV30
CASSVGRHYGYTF | 13 | TRBV7-9
CASSLLAGGPNTGELFF | 17 | TRBV5-1
CASRTGGYQPQHF | 13 | TRBV6-2/TRBV6-3
CASRTRAGELFF | 12 | TRBV7-2
CATSREGRDTPEAFF | 15 | TRBV15
CSVGAGTSGGDTQYF | 15 | TRBV29-1
CAISVRPSGGGRADTQYF | 18 | TRBV10-3
CASSPGQGDLWGYTF | 15 | TRBV4-2
CASSSPTGRVGETQYF | 16 | TRBV5-5
CASSGVNSYEQYF | 13 | TRBV18
CASSTTSRAQYF | 12 | TRBV7-2
CASSQELTSGGADEQFF | 17 | TRBV5-1